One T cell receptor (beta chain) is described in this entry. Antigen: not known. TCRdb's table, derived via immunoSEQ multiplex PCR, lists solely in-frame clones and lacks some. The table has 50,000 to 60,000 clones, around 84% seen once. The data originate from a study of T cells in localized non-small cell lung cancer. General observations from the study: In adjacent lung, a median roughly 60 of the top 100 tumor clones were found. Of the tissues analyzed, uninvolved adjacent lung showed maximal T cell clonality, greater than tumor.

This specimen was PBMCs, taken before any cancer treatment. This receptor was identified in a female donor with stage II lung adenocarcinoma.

Written as DNA, the CDR3 is TGTGCCAGCTCACCACCGAGGGGGGGGACCACTGAAGCTTTCTTT. It specifies CASSPPRGGTTEAFF. The V gene is TRBV18, the J gene TRBJ1-1; perhaps TRBD1 as D (6 bases). The CDR3 sequence is 15 residues long. Trimming cost V 0 bases and J 4 bases, with 12 bases left between them. Looked up from germline, CDR1 is KGHSH and CDR2 is LQKENI. The full variable domain, in which reference TRBV18 and TRBJ1-1 provide the parts outside the CDR3, is NAGVMQNPRHLVRRRGQEARLRCSPMKGHSHVYWYRQLPEEGLKFMVYLQKENIIDESGMPKERFSAEFPKEGPSILRIQQVVRGDSAAYFCASSPPRGGTTEAFFGQGTRLTVV.